These T cell receptor beta chains were read from a single sample in a study of T cells after yellow fever vaccination. TCRdb reanalysed the 5' RACE reads using MiXCR and keeps one entry per CDR3 protein. Of roughly 250,000 distinct CDR3 sequences listed, about an eighth are singletons. Sequenced material: CD4+ T cells sorted from PBMCs, taken 45 days after the yellow fever booster vaccination. Receptors were obtained from a man younger than 45 who received the YFV17D yellow fever vaccine. Each CDR3 is given with its conserved first and last residue. D genes are given only for firm matches. The listing skips clone size in some rows; elsewhere it reads once, few, many or a size class.

j_gene	v_gene	abundance	d_gene	CDR3nt	CDR3aa
TRBJ2-5	TRBV7-2	many	NA	TGTGCCAGCAGCCCCCGGGTTGGGGAGACCCAGTACTTC	CASSPRVGETQYF
TRBJ2-3	TRBV5-5	NA	NA	TGTGCCAGCAGCCAGGCGTGGTTCAGCACAGATACGCAGTATTTT	CASSQAWFSTDTQYF
TRBJ2-5	TRBV10-3	few	NA	TGTGCCACCACCCCTAGCAGCCAAGAGACCCAGTACTTC	CATTPSSQETQYF
TRBJ2-1	TRBV5-1	NA	TRBD2	TGCGCCAGCATGAGCGGGATAACGCTGAATGAGCAGTTCTTC	CASMSGITLNEQFF
TRBJ2-1	TRBV5-5	NA	NA	TGTGCCAGCAGCCCTGGATGGGGAATTCCAAATGAGCAGTTCTTC	CASSPGWGIPNEQFF
TRBJ2-2	TRBV20-1	NA	TRBD2	TGCAGTGCTAGAGGTGGCGGCGGGAGGCCGAACACCGGGGAGCTGTTTTTT	CSARGGGGRPNTGELFF
TRBJ2-3	TRBV7-2	NA	TRBD1	TGTGCCAGCAGCCCCACCGGACAGGGGGCGAGCACAGATACGCAGTATTTT	CASSPTGQGASTDTQYF
TRBJ2-1	TRBV11-2	NA	NA	TGTGCCAGCAGCCCTCTCCCGGGCCTAAATTACAATGAGCAGTTCTTC	CASSPLPGLNYNEQFF
TRBJ2-1	TRBV7-2	few	TRBD2	TGTGCCAGCAGCACCCGCATGCGGGAGACTGAGCAGTTCTTC	CASSTRMRETEQFF
TRBJ1-3	TRBV3-1	NA	NA	TGTGCCAGCAGCCACGAGGGGTCCGGAAACACCATATATTTT	CASSHEGSGNTIYF
TRBJ2-7	TRBV9	NA	TRBD1	TGTGCCAGCAGCGTAGGTGAGGGGGCGCCCTACGAGCAGTACTTC	CASSVGEGAPYEQYF
TRBJ2-5	TRBV7-2	few	NA	TGTGCCAGCAGCTTTGGACTGGGAACAGGAGAGACCCAGTACTTC	CASSFGLGTGETQYF
TRBJ2-7	TRBV20-1	many	NA	TGCAGTGCTAGAGATTTTAATGGACAGAGCTACGAGCAGTACTTC	CSARDFNGQSYEQYF
TRBJ2-2	TRBV7-8	NA	NA	TGTGCCAGCAGCCTCAGCCTGAACACCGGGGAGCTGTTTTTT	CASSLSLNTGELFF
TRBJ2-2	TRBV7-2	NA	TRBD2	TGTGCCAGCAGCCCCAGAGGGGACTACTTTACCGGGGAGCTGTTTTTT	CASSPRGDYFTGELFF
TRBJ2-1	TRBV7-2	NA	TRBD1	TGTGCCAGCAGCTTAAACAGGGGGGCTCGCGATGAGCAGTTCTTC	CASSLNRGARDEQFF
TRBJ2-7	TRBV11-1	NA	TRBD2	TGTGCCAGCAGCTTAGAGGCGGGGGGTCGCGAGCAGTACTTC	CASSLEAGGREQYF
TRBJ1-5	TRBV2	NA	NA	TGTGCCAGCAGGTTTGTGTTAGGTCAGCCCCAGCATTTT	CASRFVLGQPQHF
TRBJ2-2	TRBV7-7	few	NA	TGTGCTAGCAGCACTACGAACACCGGGGAGCTGTTTTTT	CASSTTNTGELFF
TRBJ2-7	TRBV12-5	many	NA	TGTGCTAGATTACCTGGACTGGACTACGAGCAGTACTTC	CARLPGLDYEQYF
TRBJ1-5	TRBV20-1	few	TRBD1	TGCAGTGCTAGGACAGGGGATCAGCCCCAGCATTTT	CSARTGDQPQHF
TRBJ2-3	TRBV7-9	NA	NA	TGTGCCAGCAGCAGAGTTGCCCCAGGGGGGGATACGCAGTATTTT	CASSRVAPGGDTQYF
TRBJ1-2	TRBV20-1	few	NA	TGCAGCAAGAACTACATTATGGGGGGCTATGGCTACACCTTC	CSKNYIMGGYGYTF
TRBJ2-1	TRBV29-1	NA	NA	TGCAGCGTTGAGTCTAGCGTAAACTCCTACAATGAGCAGTTCTTC	CSVESSVNSYNEQFF
TRBJ2-5	TRBV6-2/TRBV6-3	NA	NA	TGTGCCAGCAGTTACGGCAGGGGCCAAGAGACCCAGTACTTC	CASSYGRGQETQYF
TRBJ1-4	TRBV7-9	NA	NA	TGTGCCAGCAGCTTCAAGGGTGATAATGAAAAACTGTTTTTT	CASSFKGDNEKLFF
TRBJ2-5	TRBV7-2	NA	TRBD2	TGTGCCAGCAGCGGACCCCTAGCGGGAGGGCCGGGGCAGACCCAGTACTTC	CASSGPLAGGPGQTQYF